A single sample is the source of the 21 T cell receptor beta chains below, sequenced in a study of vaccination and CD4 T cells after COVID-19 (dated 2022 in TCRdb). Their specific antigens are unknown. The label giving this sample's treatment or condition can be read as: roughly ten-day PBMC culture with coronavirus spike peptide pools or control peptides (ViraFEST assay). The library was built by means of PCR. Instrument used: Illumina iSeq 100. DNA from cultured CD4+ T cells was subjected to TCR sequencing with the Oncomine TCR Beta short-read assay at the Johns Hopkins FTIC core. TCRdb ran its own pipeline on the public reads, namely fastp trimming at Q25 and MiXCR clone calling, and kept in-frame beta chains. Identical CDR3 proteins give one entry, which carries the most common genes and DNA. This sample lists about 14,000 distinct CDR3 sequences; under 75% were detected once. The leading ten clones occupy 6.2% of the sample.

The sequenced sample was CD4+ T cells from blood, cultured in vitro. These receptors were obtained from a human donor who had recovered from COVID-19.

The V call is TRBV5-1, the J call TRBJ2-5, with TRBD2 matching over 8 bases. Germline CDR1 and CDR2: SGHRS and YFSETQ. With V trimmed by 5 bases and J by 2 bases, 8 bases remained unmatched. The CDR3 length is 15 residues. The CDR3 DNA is TGCGCCAGCAGTCGATATAGCGGGGAGCAAGAGACCCAGTACTTC. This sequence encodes CASSRYSGEQETQYF.

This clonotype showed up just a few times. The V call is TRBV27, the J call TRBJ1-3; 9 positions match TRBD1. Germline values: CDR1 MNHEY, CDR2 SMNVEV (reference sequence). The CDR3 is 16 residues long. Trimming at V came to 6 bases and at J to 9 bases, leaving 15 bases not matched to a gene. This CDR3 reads CASSPFPGQGHPTIYF. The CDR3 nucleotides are TGTGCCAGCAGCCCCTTTCCGGGACAGGGCCACCCCACCATATATTTT.

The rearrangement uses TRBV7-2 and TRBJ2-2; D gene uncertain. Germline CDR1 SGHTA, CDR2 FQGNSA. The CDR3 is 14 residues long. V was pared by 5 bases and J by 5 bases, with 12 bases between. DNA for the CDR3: TGTGCCAGCAGCCCCCTCTTAGGTACCGGGGAGCTGTTTTTT. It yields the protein CASSPLLGTGELFF.

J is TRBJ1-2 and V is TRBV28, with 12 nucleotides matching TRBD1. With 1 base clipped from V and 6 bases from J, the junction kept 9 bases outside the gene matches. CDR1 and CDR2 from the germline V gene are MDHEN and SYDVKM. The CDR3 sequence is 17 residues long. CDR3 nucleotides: TGTGCCAGCAGTTTATCTGACCCGGGACAGGGGGCGGATGGCTACACCTTC. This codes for CASSLSDPGQGADGYTF.

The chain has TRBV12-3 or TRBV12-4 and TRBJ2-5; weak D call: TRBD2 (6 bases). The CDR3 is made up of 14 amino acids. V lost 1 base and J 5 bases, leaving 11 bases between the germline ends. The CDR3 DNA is TGTGCCAGCAGTTTAGATGGGGGGACCGAGACCCAGTACTTC. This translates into CASSLDGGTETQYF.

The CDR3 sequence is CASSLPPGELFF. DNA for the CDR3: TGTGCCAGCAGCTTGCCCCCCGGGGAGCTGTTTTTT. The chain employs TRBV11-2 and TRBJ2-2; D ambiguous. The germline V gene encodes CDR1 SGHAT and CDR2 FQNNGV. Trimming stripped 3 bases from V and 6 bases from J, with 5 bases between. This CDR3 has 12 residues.

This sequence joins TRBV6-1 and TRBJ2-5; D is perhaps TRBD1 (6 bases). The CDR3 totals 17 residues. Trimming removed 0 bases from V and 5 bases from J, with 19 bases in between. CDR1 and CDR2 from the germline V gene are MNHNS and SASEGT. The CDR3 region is CASSEAFTGTTWETQYF. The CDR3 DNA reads TGTGCCAGCAGTGAAGCGTTTACAGGGACCACCTGGGAGACCCAGTACTTC.

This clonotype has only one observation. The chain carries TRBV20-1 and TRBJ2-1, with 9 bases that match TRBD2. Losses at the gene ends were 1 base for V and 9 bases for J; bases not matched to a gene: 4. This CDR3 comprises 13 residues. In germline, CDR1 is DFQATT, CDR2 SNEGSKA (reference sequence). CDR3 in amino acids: CSARGGREGEQFF. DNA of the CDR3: TGCAGTGCTAGAGGCGGGAGGGAAGGTGAGCAGTTCTTC.

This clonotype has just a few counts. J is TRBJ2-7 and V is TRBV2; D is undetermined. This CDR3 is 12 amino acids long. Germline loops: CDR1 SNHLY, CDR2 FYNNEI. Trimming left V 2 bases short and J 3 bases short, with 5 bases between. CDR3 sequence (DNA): TGTGCCAGCAGTGAACAGCTCTACGAGCAGTACTTC. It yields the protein CASSEQLYEQYF. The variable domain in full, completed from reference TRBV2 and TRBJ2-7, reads EPEVTQTPSHQVTQMGQEVILRCVPISNHLYFYWYRQILGQKVEFLVSFYNNEISEKSEIFDDQFSVERPDGSNFTLKIRSTKLEDSAMYFCASSEQLYEQYFGPGTRLTVT.

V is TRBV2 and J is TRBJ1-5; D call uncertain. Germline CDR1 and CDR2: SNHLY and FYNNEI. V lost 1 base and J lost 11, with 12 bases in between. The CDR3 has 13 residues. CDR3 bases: TGTGCCAGCAGTGAAGTGGAAATAGGGACCCAGCATTTT. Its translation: CASSEVEIGTQHF.

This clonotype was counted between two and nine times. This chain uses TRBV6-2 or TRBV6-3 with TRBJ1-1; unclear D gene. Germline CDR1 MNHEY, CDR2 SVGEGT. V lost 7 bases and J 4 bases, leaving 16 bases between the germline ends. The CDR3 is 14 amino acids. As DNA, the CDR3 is TGTGCCAGCACCCCCCCGAAGCGTAGCACTGAAGCTTTCTTT. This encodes CASTPPKRSTEAFF.

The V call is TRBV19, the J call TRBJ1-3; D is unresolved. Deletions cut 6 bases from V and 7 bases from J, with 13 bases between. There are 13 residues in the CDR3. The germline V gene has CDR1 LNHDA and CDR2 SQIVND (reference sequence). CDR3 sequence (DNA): TGTGCCAGTAGAACGCGGGGATGGAACACCATATATTTT. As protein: CASRTRGWNTIYF.

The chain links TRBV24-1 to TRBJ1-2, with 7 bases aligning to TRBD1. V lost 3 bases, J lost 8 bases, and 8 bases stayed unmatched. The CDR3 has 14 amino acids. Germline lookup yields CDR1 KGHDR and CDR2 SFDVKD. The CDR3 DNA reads TGTGCCACCAGTGATCCCCGGACAGGCCGGGGCTACACCTTC. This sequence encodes CATSDPRTGRGYTF.

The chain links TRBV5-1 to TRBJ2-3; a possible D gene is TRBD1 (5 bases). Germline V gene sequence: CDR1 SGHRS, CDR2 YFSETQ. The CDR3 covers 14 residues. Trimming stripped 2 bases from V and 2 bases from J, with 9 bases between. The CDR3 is CASSFGGHTDTQYF. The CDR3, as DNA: TGCGCCAGCAGCTTCGGCGGACACACAGATACGCAGTATTTT.

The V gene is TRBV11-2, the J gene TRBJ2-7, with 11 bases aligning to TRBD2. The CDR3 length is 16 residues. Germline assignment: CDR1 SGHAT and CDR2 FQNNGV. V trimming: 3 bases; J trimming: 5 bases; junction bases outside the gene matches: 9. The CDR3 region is CASSFRPGTSGHEQYF. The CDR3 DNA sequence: TGTGCCAGCAGCTTCCGCCCTGGGACTAGCGGTCACGAGCAGTACTTC.

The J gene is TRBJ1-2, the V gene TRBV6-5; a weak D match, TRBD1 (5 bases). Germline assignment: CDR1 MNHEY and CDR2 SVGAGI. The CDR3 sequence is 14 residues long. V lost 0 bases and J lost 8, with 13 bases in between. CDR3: CASSYSMAGLGYTF. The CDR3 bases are TGTGCCAGCAGTTACTCGATGGCAGGGCTGGGCTACACCTTC.

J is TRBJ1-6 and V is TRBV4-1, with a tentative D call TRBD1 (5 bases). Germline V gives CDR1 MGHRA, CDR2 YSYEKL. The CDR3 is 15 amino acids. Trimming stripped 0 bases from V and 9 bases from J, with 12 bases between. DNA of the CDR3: TGCGCCAGCAGCCAAGACGGCAGGGCACGTTCACCCCTCCACTTT. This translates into CASSQDGRARSPLHF.

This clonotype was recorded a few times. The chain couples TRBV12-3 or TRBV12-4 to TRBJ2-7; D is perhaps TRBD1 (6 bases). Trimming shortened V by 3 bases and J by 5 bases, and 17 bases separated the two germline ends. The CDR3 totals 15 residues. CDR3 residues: CASSLGTGLVNEQYF. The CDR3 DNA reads TGTGCCAGCAGTTTGGGTACAGGGCTAGTTAACGAGCAGTACTTC.

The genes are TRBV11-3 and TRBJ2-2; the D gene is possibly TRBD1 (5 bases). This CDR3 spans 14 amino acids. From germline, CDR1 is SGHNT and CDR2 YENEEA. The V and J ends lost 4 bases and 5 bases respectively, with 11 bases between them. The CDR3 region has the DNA TGTGCCAGCAGCTCCCGACAGCCTACCGGGGAGCTGTTTTTT. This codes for CASSSRQPTGELFF.

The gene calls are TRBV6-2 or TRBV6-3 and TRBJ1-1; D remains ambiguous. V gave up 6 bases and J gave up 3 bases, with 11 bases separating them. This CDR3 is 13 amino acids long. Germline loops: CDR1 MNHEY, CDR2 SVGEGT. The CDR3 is CASSNPPYTEAFF. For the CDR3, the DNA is TGTGCCAGCAGCAACCCCCCCTACACTGAAGCTTTCTTT.

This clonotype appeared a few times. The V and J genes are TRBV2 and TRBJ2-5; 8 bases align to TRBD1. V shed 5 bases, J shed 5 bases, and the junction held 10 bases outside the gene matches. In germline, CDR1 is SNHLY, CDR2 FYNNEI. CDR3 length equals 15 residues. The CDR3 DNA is TGTGCCAGCAGTAACGGCAGGGGGCGGTGGGAGACCCAGTACTTC. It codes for CASSNGRGRWETQYF. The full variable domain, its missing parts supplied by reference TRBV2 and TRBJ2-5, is EPEVTQTPSHQVTQMGQEVILRCVPISNHLYFYWYRQILGQKVEFLVSFYNNEISEKSEIFDDQFSVERPDGSNFTLKIRSTKLEDSAMYFCASSNGRGRWETQYFGPGTRLLVL.